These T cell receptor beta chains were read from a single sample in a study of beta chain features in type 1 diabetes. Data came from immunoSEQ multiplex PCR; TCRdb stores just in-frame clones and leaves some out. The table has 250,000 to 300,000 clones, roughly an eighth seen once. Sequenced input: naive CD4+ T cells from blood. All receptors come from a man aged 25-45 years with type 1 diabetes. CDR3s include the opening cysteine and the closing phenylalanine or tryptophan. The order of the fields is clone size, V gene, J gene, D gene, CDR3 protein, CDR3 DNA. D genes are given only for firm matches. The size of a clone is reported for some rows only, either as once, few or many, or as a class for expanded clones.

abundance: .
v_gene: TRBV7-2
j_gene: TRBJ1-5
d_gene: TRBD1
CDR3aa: CASSKGGRGNQPQHF
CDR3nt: TGTGCCAGCAGCAAAGGGGGCAGGGGCAATCAGCCCCAGCATTTT

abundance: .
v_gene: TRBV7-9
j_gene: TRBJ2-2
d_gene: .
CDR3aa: CASSLGDRRNTGELFF
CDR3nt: TGTGCCAGCAGCTTAGGAGATCGGAGAAACACCGGGGAGCTGTTTTTT

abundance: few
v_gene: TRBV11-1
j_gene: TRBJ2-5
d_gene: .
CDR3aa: CASRRTVQETQYF
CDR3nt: TGTGCCAGCAGGCGGACAGTCCAAGAGACCCAGTACTTC

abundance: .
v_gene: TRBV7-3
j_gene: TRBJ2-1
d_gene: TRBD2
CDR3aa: CASSSQGGVNEQFF
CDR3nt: TGTGCCAGCAGTTCTCAGGGAGGGGTCAATGAGCAGTTCTTC

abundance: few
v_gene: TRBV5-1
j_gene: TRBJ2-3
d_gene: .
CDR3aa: CASSFQGPGRDTQYF
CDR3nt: TGCGCCAGCAGCTTCCAGGGGCCTGGAAGGGATACGCAGTATTTT

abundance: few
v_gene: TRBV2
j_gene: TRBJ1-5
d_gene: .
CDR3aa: CASTPSRNQPQHF
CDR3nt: TGTGCCAGCACTCCGTCCCGCAATCAGCCCCAGCATTTT

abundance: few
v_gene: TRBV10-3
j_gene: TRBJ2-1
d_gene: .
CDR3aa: CAISESSGEQFF
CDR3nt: TGTGCCATCAGTGAGTCGTCGGGTGAGCAGTTCTTC

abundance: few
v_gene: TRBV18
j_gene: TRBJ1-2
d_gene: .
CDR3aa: CASSSGSAGYGYTF
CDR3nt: TGTGCCAGCTCATCCGGGAGTGCGGGCTATGGCTACACCTTC

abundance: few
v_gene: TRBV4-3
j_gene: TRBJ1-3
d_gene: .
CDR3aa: CASSRATGSGNTIYF
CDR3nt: TGCGCCAGCAGCCGAGCGACGGGCTCTGGAAACACCATATATTTT

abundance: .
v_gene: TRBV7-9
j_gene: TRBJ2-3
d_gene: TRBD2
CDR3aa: CASSSGLAAADTQYF
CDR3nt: TGTGCCAGCAGCTCGGGACTAGCGGCCGCAGATACGCAGTATTTT

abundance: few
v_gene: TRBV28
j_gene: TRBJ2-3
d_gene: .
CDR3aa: CASLSRTTSLGTDTQYF
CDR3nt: TGTGCCAGCCTCTCCCGAACCACGTCGCTAGGCACAGATACGCAGTATTTT

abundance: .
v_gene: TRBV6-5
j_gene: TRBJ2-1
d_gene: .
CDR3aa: CASSHRSHEQFF
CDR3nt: TGTGCCAGCAGCCACCGTAGCCATGAGCAGTTCTTC

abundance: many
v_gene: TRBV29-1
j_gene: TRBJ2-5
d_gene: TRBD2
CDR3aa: CSVVGGSQTQYF
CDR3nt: TGCAGCGTTGTAGGCGGGAGTCAGACCCAGTACTTC

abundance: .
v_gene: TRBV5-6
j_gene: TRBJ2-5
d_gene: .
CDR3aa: CASSLMGKETQYF
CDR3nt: TGTGCCAGCAGCTTGATGGGCAAAGAGACCCAGTACTTC

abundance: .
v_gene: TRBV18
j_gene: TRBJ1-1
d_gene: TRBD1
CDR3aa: CASSQIDRATEAFF
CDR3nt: TGTGCCAGCTCTCAAATCGACAGGGCCACTGAAGCTTTCTTT

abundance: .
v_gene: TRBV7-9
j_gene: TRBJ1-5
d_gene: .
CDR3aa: CASSLQGGPGQPQHF
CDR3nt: TGTGCCAGCAGCCTACAGGGAGGGCCGGGGCAGCCCCAGCATTTT

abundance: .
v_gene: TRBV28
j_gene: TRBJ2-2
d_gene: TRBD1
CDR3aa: CASSEGQRNTGELFF
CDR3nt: TGTGCCAGCAGCGAGGGACAGAGAAACACCGGGGAGCTGTTTTTT

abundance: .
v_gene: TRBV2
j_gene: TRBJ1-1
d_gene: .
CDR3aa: CASARVWHTEAFF
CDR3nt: TGTGCCAGCGCCAGGGTTTGGCACACTGAAGCTTTCTTT

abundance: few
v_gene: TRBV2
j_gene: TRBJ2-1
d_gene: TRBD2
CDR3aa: CASSWTSGNNEQFF
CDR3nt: TGTGCCAGCAGTTGGACTAGCGGGAACAATGAGCAGTTCTTC

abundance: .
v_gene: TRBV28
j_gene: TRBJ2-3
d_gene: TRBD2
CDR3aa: CASSQTSNTQYF
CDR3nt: TGTGCCAGCAGCCAGACTAGCAATACGCAGTATTTT

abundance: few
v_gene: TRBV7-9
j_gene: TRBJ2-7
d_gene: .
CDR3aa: CASSSGTYEQYF
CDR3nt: TGTGCCAGCAGCTCCGGGACCTACGAGCAGTACTTC

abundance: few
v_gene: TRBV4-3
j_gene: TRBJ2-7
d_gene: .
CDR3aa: CASSQARGYYYEQYF
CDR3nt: TGCGCCAGCAGCCAAGCAAGGGGATATTACTACGAGCAGTACTTC

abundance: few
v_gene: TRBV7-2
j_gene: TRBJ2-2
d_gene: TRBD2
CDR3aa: CASSPTSSGSFGELFF
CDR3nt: TGTGCCAGCAGTCCGACGTCTAGCGGGAGTTTCGGGGAGCTGTTTTTT

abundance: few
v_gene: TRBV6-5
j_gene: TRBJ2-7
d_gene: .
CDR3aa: CASRTSINSYEQYF
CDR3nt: TGTGCCAGTCGAACTAGCATCAACTCCTACGAGCAGTACTTC

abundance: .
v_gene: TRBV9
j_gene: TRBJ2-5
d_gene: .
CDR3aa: CASSVWQDQETQYF
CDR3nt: TGTGCCAGCAGCGTTTGGCAGGATCAAGAGACCCAGTACTTC

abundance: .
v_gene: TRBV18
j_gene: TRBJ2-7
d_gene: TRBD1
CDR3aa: CASSPPGQGYEQYF
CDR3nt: TGTGCCAGCTCACCACCGGGACAGGGGTACGAGCAGTACTTC

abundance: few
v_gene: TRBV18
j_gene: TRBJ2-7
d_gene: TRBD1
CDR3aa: CASSAAGQGSYEQYF
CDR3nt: TGTGCCAGCTCTGCAGCGGGACAGGGTTCCTACGAGCAGTACTTC

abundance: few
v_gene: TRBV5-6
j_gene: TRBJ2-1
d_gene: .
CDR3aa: CASSPRYNEQFF
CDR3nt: TGTGCCAGCAGCCCTAGATACAATGAGCAGTTCTTC

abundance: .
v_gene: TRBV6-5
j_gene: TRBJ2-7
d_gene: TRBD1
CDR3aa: CASSFSWTGASYEQYF
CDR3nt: TGTGCCAGCAGTTTCAGTTGGACAGGGGCTTCCTACGAGCAGTACTTC

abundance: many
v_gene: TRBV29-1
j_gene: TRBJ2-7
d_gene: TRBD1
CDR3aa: CSVVRQGAGQYF
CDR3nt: TGCAGCGTTGTGCGACAGGGGGCAGGGCAGTACTTC

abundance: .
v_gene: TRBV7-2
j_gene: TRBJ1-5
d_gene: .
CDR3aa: CASSLESPGLNQPQHF
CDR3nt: TGTGCCAGCAGCTTAGAGTCCCCAGGCCTTAATCAGCCCCAGCATTTT

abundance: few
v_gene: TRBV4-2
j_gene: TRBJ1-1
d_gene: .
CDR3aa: CASSQNLKGGEAFF
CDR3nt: TGTGCCAGCAGCCAGAATTTAAAGGGAGGTGAAGCTTTCTTT

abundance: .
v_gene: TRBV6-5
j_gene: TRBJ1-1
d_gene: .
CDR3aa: CASSYRGRVNTEAFF
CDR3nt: TGTGCCAGCAGTTACCGCGGCAGGGTAAACACTGAAGCTTTCTTT

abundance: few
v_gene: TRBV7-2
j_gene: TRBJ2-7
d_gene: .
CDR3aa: CASSLVYGEQYF
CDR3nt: TGTGCCAGCAGCTTAGTCTATGGCGAGCAGTACTTC

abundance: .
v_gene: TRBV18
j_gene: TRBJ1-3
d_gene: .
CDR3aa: CASLPGAGRSDTIYF
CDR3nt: TGTGCCAGCTTACCAGGCGCGGGAAGGTCGGACACCATATATTTT

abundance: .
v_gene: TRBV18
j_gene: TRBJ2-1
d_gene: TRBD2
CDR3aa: CASSRAGGDNEQFF
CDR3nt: TGTGCCAGCTCACGAGCGGGAGGGGACAATGAGCAGTTCTTC

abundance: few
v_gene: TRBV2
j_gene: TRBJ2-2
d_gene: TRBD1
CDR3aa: CASSIYGQGNTGELFF
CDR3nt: TGTGCCAGCAGTATATATGGACAGGGGAACACCGGGGAGCTGTTTTTT

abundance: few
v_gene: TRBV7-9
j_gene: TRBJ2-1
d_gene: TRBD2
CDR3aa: CASSKMKRELGEQFF
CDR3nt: TGTGCCAGCAGTAAGATGAAGCGGGAGCTTGGTGAGCAGTTCTTC

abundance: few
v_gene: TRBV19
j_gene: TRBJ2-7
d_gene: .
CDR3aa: CASSIRSGFDEQYF
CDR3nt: TGTGCCAGTAGTATTCGATCGGGGTTCGACGAGCAGTACTTC

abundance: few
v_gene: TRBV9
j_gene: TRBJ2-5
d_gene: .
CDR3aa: CASSVERGETQYF
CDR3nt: TGTGCCAGCAGCGTAGAGCGCGGAGAGACCCAGTACTTC

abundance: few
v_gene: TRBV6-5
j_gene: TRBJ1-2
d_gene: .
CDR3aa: CASSLTGRNYGYTF
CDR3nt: TGTGCCAGCAGTTTAACAGGACGGAACTATGGCTACACCTTC

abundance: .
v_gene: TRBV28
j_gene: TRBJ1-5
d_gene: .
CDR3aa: CASRPNVSPEYF
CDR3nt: TGTGCCAGCAGACCCAATGTGAGCCCCGAGTATTTT

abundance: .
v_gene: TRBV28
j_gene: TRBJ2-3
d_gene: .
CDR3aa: CASSTSPSGHTDTQYF
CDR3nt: TGTGCCAGCAGTACGTCTCCCAGCGGGCACACAGATACGCAGTATTTT

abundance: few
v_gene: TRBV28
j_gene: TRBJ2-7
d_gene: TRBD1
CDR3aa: CASVDRVTSYEQYF
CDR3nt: TGTGCCAGCGTAGACAGGGTAACATCCTACGAGCAGTACTTC

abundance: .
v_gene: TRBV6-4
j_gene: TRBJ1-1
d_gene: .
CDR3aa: CASSQHSGNTEAFF
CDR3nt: TGTGCCAGCAGTCAGCACTCGGGAAACACTGAAGCTTTCTTT

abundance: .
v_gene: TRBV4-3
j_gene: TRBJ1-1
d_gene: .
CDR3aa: CASSQGRWGSTEAFF
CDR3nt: TGCGCCAGCAGCCAGGGGAGGTGGGGGAGCACTGAAGCTTTCTTT

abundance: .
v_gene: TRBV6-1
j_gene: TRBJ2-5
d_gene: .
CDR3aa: CASSLDMETQYF
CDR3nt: TGTGCCAGCAGCCTGGACATGGAGACCCAGTACTTC

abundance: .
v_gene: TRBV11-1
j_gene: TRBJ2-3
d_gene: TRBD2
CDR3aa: CASSLITSGSTDTQYF
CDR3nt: TGTGCCAGCAGCTTAATCACTAGCGGGAGTACAGATACGCAGTATTTT

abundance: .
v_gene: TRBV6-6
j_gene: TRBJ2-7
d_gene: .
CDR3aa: CASRKGGEQYF
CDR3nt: TGTGCCAGCCGTAAGGGCGGGGAGCAGTACTTC

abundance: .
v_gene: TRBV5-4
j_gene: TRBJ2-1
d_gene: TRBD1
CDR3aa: CASSWMDRGYNEQFF
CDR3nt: TGTGCCAGCAGCTGGATGGACAGGGGCTACAATGAGCAGTTCTTC

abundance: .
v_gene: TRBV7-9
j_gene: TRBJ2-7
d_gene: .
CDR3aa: CASSFSSYEQYF
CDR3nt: TGTGCCAGCAGCTTTAGTTCCTACGAGCAGTACTTC

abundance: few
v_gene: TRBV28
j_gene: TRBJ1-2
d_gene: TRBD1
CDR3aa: CASASFDTGGRYYGYTF
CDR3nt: TGTGCCAGTGCGTCTTTCGACACAGGGGGCCGATACTATGGCTACACCTTC

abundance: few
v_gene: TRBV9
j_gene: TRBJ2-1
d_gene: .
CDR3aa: CASSVDDYPDNEQFF
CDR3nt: TGTGCCAGCAGCGTAGATGACTATCCCGACAATGAGCAGTTCTTC

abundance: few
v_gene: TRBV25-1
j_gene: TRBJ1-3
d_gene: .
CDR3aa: CASSEPRATSGNTIYF
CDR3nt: TGTGCCAGCAGTGAACCGAGGGCCACCTCTGGAAACACCATATATTTT

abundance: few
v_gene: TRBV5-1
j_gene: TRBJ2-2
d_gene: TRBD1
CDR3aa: CASRSGTGRTGELFF
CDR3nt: TGCGCCAGCAGATCCGGGACAGGAAGGACCGGGGAGCTGTTTTTT

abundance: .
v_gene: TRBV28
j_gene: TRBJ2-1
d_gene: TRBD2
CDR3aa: CASSLFSGAYNEQFF
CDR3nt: TGTGCCAGCAGTTTATTCAGCGGGGCTTACAATGAGCAGTTCTTC

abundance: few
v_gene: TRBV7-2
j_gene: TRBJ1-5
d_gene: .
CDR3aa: CASSLQGQPQHF
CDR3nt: TGTGCCAGCAGCTTACAGGGTCAGCCCCAGCATTTT

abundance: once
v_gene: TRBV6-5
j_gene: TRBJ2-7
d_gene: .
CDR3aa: CASSYSQGIYEQYF
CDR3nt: TGTGCCAGCAGTTACTCGCAGGGGATATACGAGCAGTACTTC

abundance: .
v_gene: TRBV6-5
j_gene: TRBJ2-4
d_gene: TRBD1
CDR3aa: CASSYEGAAAKNIQYF
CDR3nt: TGTGCCAGCAGTTACGAGGGGGCTGCGGCCAAAAACATTCAGTACTTC

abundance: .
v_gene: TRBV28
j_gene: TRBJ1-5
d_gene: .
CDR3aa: CASSLLASAQHF
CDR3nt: TGTGCCAGCAGCCTCCTAGCTTCGGCCCAGCATTTT